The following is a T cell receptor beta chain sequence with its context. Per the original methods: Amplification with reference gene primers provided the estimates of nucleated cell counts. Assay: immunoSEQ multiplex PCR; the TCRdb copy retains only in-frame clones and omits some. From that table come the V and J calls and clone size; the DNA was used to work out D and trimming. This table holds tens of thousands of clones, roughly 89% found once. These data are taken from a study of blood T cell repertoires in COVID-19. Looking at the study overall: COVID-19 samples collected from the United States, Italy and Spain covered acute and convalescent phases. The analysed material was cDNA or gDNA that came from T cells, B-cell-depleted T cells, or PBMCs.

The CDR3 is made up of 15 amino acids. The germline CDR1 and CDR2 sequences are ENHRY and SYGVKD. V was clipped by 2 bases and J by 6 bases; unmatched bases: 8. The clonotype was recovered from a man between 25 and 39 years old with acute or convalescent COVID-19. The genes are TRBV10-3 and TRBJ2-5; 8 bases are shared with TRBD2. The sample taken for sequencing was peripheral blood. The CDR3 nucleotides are TGTGCCATCAGTGAGATATCAGGCGGGAGGAAGACCCAGTACTTC. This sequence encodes CAISEISGGRKTQYF.